This passage covers 17 T cell receptor beta chains from one sample sequenced in a study of cytomegalovirus exposure and HLA in healthy donors. This table comes from immunoSEQ multiplex PCR, and its TCRdb copy is limited to in-frame clones, with some not included. Here the sample spans about 330,000 clones, 75% to 90% being singletons. The sequenced sample was PBMCs. Every receptor here comes from a woman aged 25 to 39 in good health and CMV-seropositive.

This sequence joins TRBV12-5 and TRBJ1-5; possible D gene TRBD1, 6 bases. The CDR3 has 19 amino acids. The germline CDR1 and CDR2 sequences are LGHNT and FRNRAP. Trimming took 0 bases from V and 0 from J, leaving 18 bases between them. The CDR3 DNA reads as TGTGCTAGTGGTTTGGTACCCCGGACAGTCAACGATAGCAATCAGCCCCAGCATTTT. It yields the protein CASGLVPRTVNDSNQPQHF.

In this sample, this clone turned up a few times. This chain joins TRBV30 and TRBJ2-7; a possible D gene is TRBD2 (5 bases). The germline V and J ends were trimmed by 0 bases and 7 bases, with 13 bases remaining between them. CDR1 GTSNPN and CDR2 SVGIG come from the germline V gene (reference sequence). The CDR3 consists of 13 residues. The CDR3 sequence is CAWSVISRGEQYF. The CDR3 nucleotides read TGTGCCTGGAGTGTGATTAGTAGAGGGGAGCAGTACTTC. The entire variable domain, with the rest obtained from reference TRBV30 and TRBJ2-7, is as follows: SQTIHQWPATLVQPVGSPLSLECTVEGTSNPNLYWYRQAAGRGLQLLFYSVGIGQISSEVPQNLSASRPQDRQFILSSKKLLLSDSGFYLCAWSVISRGEQYFGPGTRLTVT.

The chain has TRBV7-2 and TRBJ2-2; TRBD1 matches 9 bases. The length of the CDR3 is 15 residues. With 5 bases clipped from V and 5 bases from J, the junction kept 6 bases outside the gene matches. The germline CDR1 and CDR2 sequences are SGHTA and FQGNSA. CDR3 residues: CASSPGQGQTGELFF. The DNA for the CDR3 is TGTGCCAGCAGCCCGGGACAGGGACAGACCGGGGAGCTGTTTTTT. Full variable domain (rest looked up from reference TRBV7-2 and TRBJ2-2): GAGVSQSPSNKVTEKGKDVELRCDPISGHTALYWYRQSLGQGLEFLIYFQGNSAPDKSGLPSDRFSAERTGGSVSTLTIQRTQQEDSAVYLCASSPGQGQTGELFFGEGSRLTVL.

The chain carries TRBV29-1 and TRBJ2-1; D is unresolved. V shed 1 base and J shed 5 bases, with 9 bases lying between them. Looked up from germline, CDR1 is SQVTM and CDR2 is ANQGSEA. This CDR3 has 13 residues. The CDR3 protein is CSVEVDANNEQFF. CDR3 nucleotide sequence: TGCAGCGTTGAAGTGGACGCGAACAATGAGCAGTTCTTC.

This clone was recorded a few times. J is TRBJ2-7 and V is TRBV7-9; TRBD1 is a possible D gene (6 bases). Trimming took off 4 bases at V and 5 bases at J, with 18 bases between the two ends. The CDR3 has 15 residues. Germline CDR1 SEHNR, CDR2 FQNEAQ (reference sequence). The CDR3 spells CASSSTGSGFHEQYF. The CDR3 DNA follows: TGTGCCAGCAGCTCCACAGGGAGTGGGTTCCACGAGCAGTACTTC.

The V and J genes are TRBV9 and TRBJ2-1; TRBD1 is a possible D gene (6 bases). The CDR3 consists of 14 residues. The V gene's germline CDR1 is SGDLS and CDR2 YYNGEE. Trimming pared 3 bases from V and 7 bases from J, leaving 14 bases between. DNA of the CDR3: TGTGCCAGCAGCGCCAGTCAGGGGAAAAATGAGCAGTTCTTC. It encodes CASSASQGKNEQFF.

The chain recombines TRBV30 with TRBJ1-2, with 7 nucleotides matching TRBD1. This CDR3 region has 16 residues. The V and J ends lost 4 bases and 7 bases, in that order; junction bases with no gene match: 18. CDR1 is GTSNPN, CDR2 SVGIG, per germline (reference sequence). Here the CDR3 reads CAWTHQDRRLKFGYTF. The CDR3 nucleotides read TGTGCCTGGACCCACCAGGACAGGAGGTTGAAGTTTGGCTACACCTTC.

The chain couples TRBV14 to TRBJ2-7, with TRBD2 matching 11 bases. The J segment lost 3 bases and the V segment lost 0 bases, leaving 1 base of the junction unmatched. This CDR3 region has 15 residues. Germline assignment: CDR1 SGHDN and CDR2 FVKESK. The DNA for the CDR3 is TGTGCCAGCAGCCAAGAGCTAGCGGGAGGCTACGAGCAGTACTTC. Its protein product is CASSQELAGGYEQYF. Based on the CDR3 plus reference TRBV14 and TRBJ2-7, the full variable domain is EAGVTQFPSHSVIEKGQTVTLRCDPISGHDNLYWYRRVMGKEIKFLLHFVKESKQDESGMPNNRFLAERTGGTYSTLKVQPAELEDSGVYFCASSQELAGGYEQYFGPGTRLTVT.

This clone has just a few counts. The CDR3 DNA reads TGTGCCAGCAGCTTTGAGGGTTCCTACGAGCAGTACTTC. It specifies CASSFEGSYEQYF. V usage is TRBV11-3 and J usage is TRBJ2-7; tentatively, D is TRBD2 (5 bases). There are 13 residues in the CDR3. Germline V CDR1 and CDR2: SGHNT, YENEEA. The V and J ends lost 3 bases and 1 base respectively, with 7 bases between them.

The V gene is TRBV27, the J gene TRBJ2-5; D is ambiguous. Germline CDR1 is MNHEY and CDR2 is SMNVEV (reference sequence). Trimming removed 8 bases from V and 5 bases from J, with 27 bases in between. The length of the CDR3 is 17 residues. CDR3 protein: CASFPPRFWARGETQYF. In DNA, the CDR3 is TGTGCCAGCTTCCCCCCCCGATTCTGGGCTCGTGGGGAGACCCAGTACTTC.

V gene TRBV29-1 combines with J gene TRBJ1-1; 7 nucleotides line up with TRBD1. The CDR3 runs to 15 residues. Germline values: CDR1 SQVTM, CDR2 ANQGSEA. V was clipped by 6 bases and J by 0 bases; unmatched bases: 10. Here the CDR3 DNA reads TGCAGCGTGGGGGGACAGCTTAATCTGAACACTGAAGCTTTCTTT. It is translated as CSVGGQLNLNTEAFF.

The rearrangement uses TRBV11-2 and TRBJ2-3; 14 nucleotides line up with TRBD2. CDR1 and CDR2 from the germline V gene are SGHAT and FQNNGV. With V trimmed by 5 bases and J by 4 bases, 5 bases remained unmatched. This CDR3 contains 16 residues. In DNA form, the CDR3 reads TGTGCCAGCAGCATCCGACTAGCGGGAGGGGCAGATACGCAGTATTTT. Protein product: CASSIRLAGGADTQYF.

This clone was seen just once. The V gene is TRBV28, the J gene TRBJ1-2; TRBD1 matches at 9 bases. The V segment lost 5 bases and the J segment 7 bases; nucleotides outside the gene matches: 8. The CDR3 totals 14 residues. The germline V gene encodes CDR1 MDHEN and CDR2 SYDVKM. The CDR3 region is CASSHRQGGGGYTF. Here the CDR3 DNA reads TGTGCCAGCAGTCACCGACAGGGGGGGGGTGGCTACACCTTC.

The CDR3 region has the DNA TGTGCCTGGAGGGGGCTAGGAACCGGGGAGCTGTTTTTT. It encodes CAWRGLGTGELFF. V and J are TRBV30 and TRBJ2-2; possible D gene TRBD1, 5 bases. With 3 bases removed from V and 5 bases from J, the gap between germline ends came to 10 bases. Germline lookup yields CDR1 GTSNPN and CDR2 SVGIG (reference sequence). CDR3 length: 13 residues.

The rearrangement joins TRBV7-9 to TRBJ2-7; a possible D gene is TRBD1 (6 bases). Trimming pared 4 bases from V and 3 bases from J, leaving 16 bases between. Germline V gene lookup returns CDR1 SEHNR and CDR2 FQNEAQ (reference sequence). The CDR3 is 15 amino acids. CDR3 sequence (DNA): TGTGCCAGCAGCTCGCCCCGCGGACAGCTCTACGAGCAGTACTTC. It yields the protein CASSSPRGQLYEQYF.

This chain connects TRBV9 to TRBJ2-1; perhaps D is TRBD1 or TRBD2 (6 bases each). The CDR3 runs to 14 residues. Per germline, CDR1 SGDLS and CDR2 YYNGEE. V was pared by 4 bases and J by 8 bases, with 16 bases between. CDR3 DNA sequence: TGTGCCAGCAGCCGCCCCGGGGGCTTCGATGAGCAGTTCTTC. Its translation is CASSRPGGFDEQFF.

This chain connects TRBV11-3 to TRBJ2-7; 8 bases are shared with TRBD1. Germline V gives CDR1 SGHNT, CDR2 YENEEA. With V trimmed by 4 bases and J by 1 base, 3 bases remained unmatched. The CDR3 is 14 residues long. In nucleotides, the CDR3 is TGTGCCAGCAGCTCCGGGACAGGATCCTACGAGCAGTACTTC. The encoded protein is CASSSGTGSYEQYF.